This TCR beta chain stems from a study of T cell responses to AZD1222 COVID-19 vaccine. Study-level findings and limits: In the spike-specific TCR repertoire, nearly half reportedly target unmutated variant regions. Of the AZD1222 recipients, only 5 or 6 were seropositive at baseline. Most donors were white British and more were female, and clonal diversity was possibly underestimated. Following two doses of AZD1222, Spike-specific TCR breadth and depth rose.

The protocol was immunoSEQ multiplex PCR, while the TCRdb copy is restricted to in-frame clones and leaves out a portion. This sample has about 120,000 clones, with 75% to 90% found just once. Germline-derived CDR1 and CDR2 are SGHNT and YENEEA. CDR3 size: 17 residues. The V end was cut by 0 bases, the J end by 3 bases, with 17 bases between. This clone showed up just a few times. The antigen remains unidentified. The specimen was peripheral blood, collected on day 0 of AZD1222 vaccination. The clonotype comes from an adult in good health. The chain carries TRBV11-3 and TRBJ1-1; a possible D gene is TRBD1 (6 bases). The CDR3 nucleotides read TGTGCCAGCAGCTTAGAAAGGTGGTTGGGACACCACACTGAAGCTTTCTTT. Amino acid sequence: CASSLERWLGHHTEAFF. Full variable domain (outside the CDR3, taken from reference TRBV11-3 and TRBJ1-1): EAGVVQSPRYKIIEKKQPVAFWCNPISGHNTLYWYLQNLGQGPELLIRYENEEAVDDSQLPKDRFSAERLKGVDSTLKIQPAELGDSAVYLCASSLERWLGHHTEAFFGQGTRLTVV.